This is a list of T cell receptor beta chains from one sample in a study of blood T cell repertoires in COVID-19. Only in-frame clones appear in the TCRdb table, and some are missing; sequencing was by immunoSEQ multiplex PCR. The sample includes about 380,000 clones, roughly 85% seen only once; the top ten take 3.5% to 4%. Source material: peripheral blood. These receptors came from a woman aged 18-29 years with acute or convalescent COVID-19. The CDR3 runs from the conserved cysteine through the conserved F or W. The order of the fields is clone size, CDR3 length, V gene, D gene, J gene, CDR3 DNA, CDR3 protein. D genes are given only for firm matches. A row's size may be missing; if present it is once, few, many or a size class.

>once|16|TRBV7-7|TRBD1|TRBJ2-5
TGTGCCAGCAGCGAGGGGGGGACAGGGCCTGTGGAGACCCAGTACTTC
CASSEGGTGPVETQYF
>.|14|TRBV9|TRBD2|TRBJ2-7
TGTGCCAGCAGCCTGCGACTAGCGGGGGACGAGCAGTACTTC
CASSLRLAGDEQYF
>.|16|TRBV7-2|.|TRBJ1-5
TGTGCCAGCAGCTTAGTGGCAGTACGTGGCAATCAGCCCCAGCATTTT
CASSLVAVRGNQPQHF
>.|18|TRBV5-4|.|TRBJ2-3
TGTGCCAGCAGGAGACAGGGGGAGAGCGGGGGGGCCCCAGATACGCAGTATTTT
CASRRQGESGGAPDTQYF
>.|14|TRBV2|.|TRBJ1-5
TGTGCCAGCACCCGAAAGGAGGGCGCGGGAGCCCAGCATTTT
CASTRKEGAGAQHF
>.|13|TRBV29-1|TRBD1|TRBJ2-7
TGCAGCGTTACGACAGGGCCTTCCTACGAGCAGTACTTC
CSVTTGPSYEQYF
>.|13|TRBV4-1|.|TRBJ2-7
TGCGCCAGCAGCCAAGTTCTCAGATACGAGCAGTACTTC
CASSQVLRYEQYF
>.|14|TRBV9|TRBD1|TRBJ1-2
TGTGCCAGCAGCCTTGGACAGGGGGCTTATGGCTACACCTTC
CASSLGQGAYGYTF
>.|15|TRBV9|TRBD1|TRBJ2-7
TGTGCCAGCAGCGTAGGAGGGGGCGGGTACTTCGAGCAGTACTTC
CASSVGGGGYFEQYF
>.|13|TRBV5-8|.|TRBJ1-5
TGTGCCAGCAGCAATACAGGGTTTCAGCCCCAGCATTTT
CASSNTGFQPQHF
>once|13|TRBV10-3|.|TRBJ1-2
TGTGCCATCGGGGAGGTGGCTAACTATGGCTACACCTTC
CAIGEVANYGYTF
>.|14|TRBV7-2|.|TRBJ2-1
TGTGCCAGCAGAACCCAGGGGGGCTTACATGAGCAGTTCTTC
CASRTQGGLHEQFF
>.|15|TRBV27|.|TRBJ1-6
TGTGCCAGCAGTTTAAAGGGGCGGACGGGTTCACCCCTCCACTTT
CASSLKGRTGSPLHF
>.|14|TRBV5-8|TRBD1|TRBJ2-3
TGTGCCAGCAAGGGACAGGAGGAACCAGATACGCAGTATTTT
CASKGQEEPDTQYF
>once|15|TRBV5-1|TRBD1|TRBJ2-7
TGCGCCAGCAGGCTAGGGACAGGGGGCTTCTACGAGCAGTACTTC
CASRLGTGGFYEQYF
>.|14|TRBV29-1|.|TRBJ2-6
TGCAGCGTTCTTAGGGGGACTGGGGCCAACGTCCTGACTTTC
CSVLRGTGANVLTF
>.|16|TRBV28|.|TRBJ1-2
TGTGCCAGCACCCTTGTGGGGCAGGGTGCTAACTATGGCTACACCTTC
CASTLVGQGANYGYTF
>.|16|TRBV27|.|TRBJ2-7
TGTGCCAGCAGTTTAACCTCGGGACTGTCTACCTACGAGCAGTACTTC
CASSLTSGLSTYEQYF
>.|17|TRBV11-2|TRBD1|TRBJ2-5
TGTGCCAGCAGCTTAAGAATGCGGACAGGGTGGCAAGAGACCCAGTACTTC
CASSLRMRTGWQETQYF
>few|12|TRBV30|.|TRBJ2-7
TGTGCCTGGAGGCAGGGAACCTACGAGCAGTACTTC
CAWRQGTYEQYF
>once|13|TRBV18|.|TRBJ1-6
TGTGCCAGCTCAACATCCGTGAATTCACCCCTCCACTTT
CASSTSVNSPLHF
>once|13|TRBV2|TRBD1|TRBJ1-5
TGTGCCAGCAGTGGGACAGGAGATCAGCCCCAGCATTTT
CASSGTGDQPQHF
>once|13|TRBV18|.|TRBJ2-1
TGTGCCAGCTCCCCCGCGAGCTACAATGAGCAGTTCTTC
CASSPASYNEQFF
>.|14|TRBV5-6|.|TRBJ2-7
TGTGCCAGCAGCTTGCCTAGCGAGTCCTACGAGCAGTACTTC
CASSLPSESYEQYF
>.|16|TRBV4-2|.|TRBJ2-7
TGTGCCAGCAGCCAAGATTGGCAAGATGGGCCCTACGAGCAGTACTTC
CASSQDWQDGPYEQYF
>once|15|TRBV6-5|.|TRBJ1-2
TGTGCCAGCAGTCATAAGAACAGGGCTGACTATGGCTACACCTTC
CASSHKNRADYGYTF
>.|17|TRBV18|TRBD1|TRBJ1-5
TGTGCCAGCTCACGCCGTACAGGGGGACAAGGCAATCAGCCCCAGCATTTT
CASSRRTGGQGNQPQHF
>.|15|TRBV5-8|TRBD1|TRBJ1-5
TGTGCCAGCACCCCTGGACAGGCGACCTATCAGCCCCAGCATTTT
CASTPGQATYQPQHF